The 25 T cell receptor beta chains below come from one sample, sequenced in a study of technical replicates of blood from several donors (TCRdb year 2017). The library was made by the immunoSEQ multiplex PCR assay. What TCRdb holds here is the immuneACCESS table cut down to in-frame rearrangements. Part of the clones is not present; checked against another copy, under half of the missing clones reflect an unresolved V gene, and the others are unexplained. The sample table records 50,000 to 80,000 clones; roughly 88% of these occur just once. Jointly, the top ten make up approximately 4.4% of the sample. Sequences were obtained from PBMCs. These receptor sequences come from a human donor in good health. Some clones in this sample may be carry-over from other donors' samples.

The chain recombines TRBV2 with TRBJ1-3; no reliable D call. V was trimmed by 7 bases and J by 1 base, leaving 14 bases between them. CDR3 size: 15 residues. The germline CDR1 and CDR2 sequences are SNHLY and FYNNEI. CDR3 coding DNA: TGTGCCAGCAAGTTTCAGGCTCGGTCTGGAAACACCATATATTTT. Translating it yields CASKFQARSGNTIYF.

The gene calls are TRBV4-3 and TRBJ2-2; D perhaps matches TRBD2 (7 bases). V was pared by 7 bases and J by 8 bases, with 26 bases between. The CDR3 is made up of 17 amino acids. Per the germline V gene, CDR1 is LGHNA and CDR2 is YSLEER. CDR3 region: CASMVELGGGSAGELFF. The CDR3, as DNA: TGCGCCAGCATGGTCGAACTGGGAGGGGGTTCTGCTGGGGAGCTGTTTTTT.

The chain carries TRBV11-3 and TRBJ2-7; 7 bases match TRBD2. The CDR3 extends over 15 amino acids. V was pared by 1 base and J by 1 base, with 4 bases of the junction left unmatched. Germline V gene data show CDR1 as SGHNT and CDR2 as YENEEA. CDR3: CASSLGRGLSYEQYF. DNA of the CDR3: TGTGCCAGCAGCTTAGGGCGGGGGTTATCCTACGAGCAGTACTTC.

J is TRBJ2-7 and V is TRBV27, with a weak D call TRBD1 (6 bases). Deletions cut 5 bases from V and 9 bases from J, with 17 bases between. The CDR3 sequence is 13 residues long. Germline CDR1 reads MNHEY; CDR2 reads SMNVEV (reference sequence). CDR3 residues: CASSPAGVQRQYF. Here the CDR3 DNA reads TGTGCCAGCAGTCCAGCAGGGGTTCAGCGGCAGTACTTC.

As DNA, the CDR3 is TGTGCCAGCAGCCCCGGGATTTGGCGGGTCGGAAACTATGGCTACACCTTC. Protein sequence: CASSPGIWRVGNYGYTF. This chain uses TRBV5-8 with TRBJ1-2, with D unresolved. The V gene's germline CDR1 is SGHTS and CDR2 YDEGEE. There are 17 residues in the CDR3. V lost 4 bases and J lost 2, with 21 bases in between. Supplemented by reference TRBV5-8 and TRBJ1-2, the full variable domain reads EAGVTQSPTHLIKTRGQQATLRCSPISGHTSVYWYQQALGLGLQFLLWYDEGEERNRGNFPPRFSGRQFPNYSSELNVNALELEDSALYLCASSPGIWRVGNYGYTFGSGTRLTVV.

The chain carries TRBV18 and TRBJ2-2; D is unclear. Trimming pared 3 bases from V and 1 base from J, leaving 3 bases between. The CDR3 is 13 amino acids. Germline CDR1 KGHSH, CDR2 LQKENI. Written as DNA, the CDR3 is TGTGCCAGCTCACCCCAGAACACCGGGGAGCTGTTTTTT. It encodes CASSPQNTGELFF. The variable domain in full, completed from reference TRBV18 and TRBJ2-2, reads NAGVMQNPRHLVRRRGQEARLRCSPMKGHSHVYWYRQLPEEGLKFMVYLQKENIIDESGMPKERFSAEFPKEGPSILRIQQVVRGDSAAYFCASSPQNTGELFFGEGSRLTVL.

The chain is built from TRBV14 and TRBJ2-7; D gene uncertain. The V end lost 2 bases, the J end lost 0 bases, and 5 bases lay between the germline ends. This CDR3 comprises 13 residues. From germline, CDR1 is SGHDN and CDR2 FVKESK. The CDR3 sequence: CASSQLGSYEQYF. The DNA of the CDR3 is TGTGCCAGCAGCCAACTAGGCTCCTACGAGCAGTACTTC.

The chain has TRBV18 and TRBJ1-6; TRBD1 aligns across 9 bases. Germline CDR1 is KGHSH and CDR2 is LQKENI. The CDR3 is 15 residues long. Germline trimming cut 2 bases from V and 10 bases from J; bases unmatched to any gene: 6. The CDR3: CASSPEQGAGSPLHF. In nucleotides, the CDR3 is TGTGCCAGCTCACCAGAACAGGGGGCAGGATCACCCCTCCACTTT.

The chain recombines TRBV27 with TRBJ2-5; tentative D call: TRBD2 (6 bases). V was shortened by 2 bases and J by 5 bases, with 12 bases between the two germline ends. CDR3 length: 14 amino acids. The germline CDR1 and CDR2 sequences are MNHEY and SMNVEV (reference sequence). CDR3 residues: CASSLRGKWETQYF. The CDR3 region has the DNA TGTGCCAGCAGTTTACGGGGGAAGTGGGAGACCCAGTACTTC.

The chain uses TRBV30 and TRBJ2-7; TRBD1 matches at 12 bases. The V gene's germline CDR1 is GTSNPN and CDR2 SVGIG (reference sequence). Trimming removed 1 base from V and 5 bases from J; junction bases left unmatched: 3. The CDR3 has 14 amino acids. CDR3 in DNA: TGTGCCTGGAGTGGGGGACAGGGGGCAGACGAGCAGTACTTC. It specifies CAWSGGQGADEQYF.

The chain is built from TRBV5-4 and TRBJ2-1, with TRBD1 matching over 7 bases. CDR3 length equals 15 residues. V was clipped by 3 bases and J by 7 bases; unmatched bases: 10. Per the germline V gene, CDR1 is SGHNT and CDR2 is YYREEE (reference sequence). CDR3 in amino acids: CASSSQDRNWNEQFF. Here the CDR3 DNA reads TGTGCCAGCAGCTCCCAGGACAGGAACTGGAATGAGCAGTTCTTC. The full variable domain, with the rest looked up from reference TRBV5-4 and TRBJ2-1, is ETGVTQSPTHLIKTRGQQVTLRCSSQSGHNTVSWYQQALGQGPQFIFQYYREEENGRGNFPPRFSGLQFPNYSSELNVNALELDDSALYLCASSSQDRNWNEQFFGPGTRLTVL.

The V gene is TRBV7-4, the J gene TRBJ1-5, with 7 nucleotides matching TRBD1. This CDR3 is built from 18 residues. CDR1 is SGHVT, CDR2 SQSDAQ, per germline. The J segment lost 6 bases and the V segment lost 5 bases, leaving 19 bases of the junction unmatched. This CDR3 reads CASSEGDLVRGGGQPQHF. The CDR3 DNA follows: TGTGCCAGCAGCGAAGGAGACCTCGTGCGAGGGGGCGGTCAGCCCCAGCATTTT. The full variable domain, in which reference TRBV7-4 and TRBJ1-5 provide the parts outside the CDR3, is GAGVSQSPRYKVAKRGRDVALRCDSISGHVTLYWYRQTLGQGSEVLTYSQSDAQRDKSGRPSGRFSAERPERSVSTLKIQRTEQGDSAVYLCASSEGDLVRGGGQPQHFGDGTRLSIL.

This clone was observed a single time. The chain couples TRBV4-3 to TRBJ2-3; D might be TRBD1 (5 bases). The CDR3 spans 15 residues. Germline loops: CDR1 LGHNA, CDR2 YSLEER. The V end was cut by 4 bases, the J end by 1 base, with 12 bases between. For the CDR3, the DNA is TGCGCCAGCAGCCCATACAGGAGTCGCACAGATACGCAGTATTTT. It yields the protein CASSPYRSRTDTQYF.

This sequence joins TRBV15 and TRBJ2-7; 7 positions agree with TRBD2. Germline-derived CDR1 and CDR2 are LNHNV and YYDKDF (reference sequence). Trimming took 1 base from V and 3 from J; bases not matched to a gene: 3. The CDR3 has 14 residues. CDR3 nucleotide sequence: TGTGCCACCAGCAGAGGGCTAGCGGTCTACGAGCAGTACTTC. Encoded protein: CATSRGLAVYEQYF.

The V and J genes are TRBV18 and TRBJ1-4; 7 nucleotides line up with TRBD1. The CDR3 length is 13 residues. V shed 8 bases, J shed 3 bases, and the junction held 3 bases outside the gene matches. Germline V gene lookup returns CDR1 KGHSH and CDR2 LQKENI. CDR3 coding DNA: TGTGCCAGCGTACAGGGGCCTAATGAAAAACTGTTTTTT. Translating it yields CASVQGPNEKLFF.

The rearrangement joins TRBV4-1 to TRBJ1-1; maybe TRBD1 (5 bases). CDR1 is MGHRA and CDR2 is YSYEKL in the germline V gene. V was cut by 4 bases and J by 5 bases, with 20 bases left in between. The CDR3 loop spans 16 amino acids. The CDR3: CASSREAGRARTEAFF. CDR3 bases: TGCGCCAGCAGCCGGGAGGCGGGACGCGCGAGGACTGAAGCTTTCTTT.

The V and J genes are TRBV4-3 and TRBJ2-7, with a possible D match to TRBD2 (7 bases). The V gene lost 6 bases and the J gene lost 7 bases, with 25 bases spanning the gap. There are 16 residues in the CDR3. Germline V gives CDR1 LGHNA, CDR2 YSLEER. CDR3 DNA sequence: TGCGCCAGCAGGCGAAGGGGGGGGGCTCGGTTGAGGGAGCAGTACTTC. Translation: CASRRRGGARLREQYF.

The chain combines TRBV6-4 with TRBJ2-1; 11 positions agree with TRBD2. Trimming removed 7 bases from V and 5 bases from J; junction bases left unmatched: 7. The CDR3 is 15 residues long. Germline V lookup: CDR1 MRHNA, CDR2 SNTAGT. CDR3: CASINSGGANNEQFF. In nucleotides, the CDR3 is TGTGCCAGCATTAATAGCGGGGGGGCTAACAATGAGCAGTTCTTC.

This chain uses TRBV19 with TRBJ2-5; perhaps TRBD1 as D (6 bases). There are 14 residues in the CDR3. Per the germline V gene, CDR1 is LNHDA and CDR2 is SQIVND (reference sequence). The V and J ends lost 5 bases and 4 bases respectively, with 14 bases between them. This chain's CDR3 is CASSPTGIRETQYF. CDR3 sequence (DNA): TGTGCCAGTAGTCCTACAGGGATTCGAGAGACCCAGTACTTC.

The V call is TRBV7-2, the J call TRBJ2-3, with D maybe TRBD2 (5 bases). Germline values: CDR1 SGHTA, CDR2 FQGNSA. The germline V and J ends were trimmed by 4 bases and 7 bases, with 18 bases remaining between them. There are 15 residues in the CDR3. CDR3 loop: CASSSVWAGGYTQYF. The CDR3 DNA sequence: TGTGCCAGCAGCTCAGTTTGGGCGGGCGGTTATACGCAGTATTTT.

J is TRBJ1-6 and V is TRBV6-6; tentative D call: TRBD1 (5 bases). CDR1 and CDR2 (germline): MNHNY, SVGAGI (reference sequence). This CDR3 is built from 15 residues. Trimming cost V 5 bases and J 8 bases, with 16 bases left between them. This chain's CDR3 is CASSRRRQGDSPLHF. The CDR3 DNA follows: TGTGCCAGCAGTCGAAGACGCCAAGGGGATTCACCCCTCCACTTT.

The chain employs TRBV9 and TRBJ1-2; the D is unclear. Trimming took 1 base from V and 4 from J, leaving 17 bases between them. CDR3 size: 16 residues. Germline values: CDR1 SGDLS, CDR2 YYNGEE. This CDR3 is CASSVTAKTRSYGYTF. The CDR3 DNA sequence: TGTGCCAGCAGCGTAACAGCAAAGACAAGAAGCTATGGCTACACCTTC.

The chain is built from TRBV11-2 and TRBJ2-7, with 9 bases fitting TRBD1. This CDR3 contains 14 residues. Germline V lookup: CDR1 SGHAT, CDR2 FQNNGV. Unmatched junction bases numbered 6, after V lost 5 bases and J lost 4 bases. CDR3 DNA: TGTGCCAGCAGCGGAACACAGGGGGCTTACGAGCAGTACTTC. This translates into CASSGTQGAYEQYF.

This clone was recorded a few times. This chain connects TRBV21-1 to TRBJ2-2; TRBD1, the D gene given by the table, was not confirmed from the DNA. TRBV21-1 corresponds to a pseudogene. The CDR3 consists of 14 residues. The DNA for the CDR3 is TGTGGGGCGAGACAGGGACGGGGCACCGGGGAGCTGTTTTTT. This gives the protein CGARQGRGTGELFF.

The chain is built from TRBV27 and TRBJ1-5; 7 nucleotides match TRBD1. The CDR3 is 15 residues long. Trimming took 4 bases from V and 3 from J; bases not matched to a gene: 6. CDR1 is MNHEY and CDR2 is SMNVEV in the germline V gene (reference sequence). The CDR3 DNA follows: TGTGCCAGCAGTTCAAGGGGGCTTAACAATCAGCCCCAGCATTTT. Its translation is CASSSRGLNNQPQHF.